This is a list of T cell receptor beta chains from one sample in a study of T cell repertoires in cytomegalovirus infection. TCRdb re-called the reads through MiXCR, storing one row per CDR3 protein. This table holds 200,000 to 250,000 distinct CDR3 sequences, approximately 7% found once. Sequencing used PBMCs. The receptors originated from a human donor in good health (CMV status not recorded). Some clones in this sample may be carry-over from other donors' samples. Each CDR3 is given with its conserved first and last residue. The order of the fields is J gene, clone size, V gene, D gene, CDR3 DNA, CDR3 protein. The D gene is left open where the match is weak. Only some rows state a clone size, as once, few, many or a class for expanded clones.

J: TRBJ1-5; size: many; V: TRBV7-2; D: TRBD1; DNA: TGTGCCAGCAGCTTAGGAAGGGACAGCTATAGCAATCAGCCCCAGCATTTT; CDR3: CASSLGRDSYSNQPQHF
J: TRBJ2-5; size: -; V: TRBV5-1; D: -; DNA: TGCGCCAGCAGCTTGTATGGGACGGAAGAGACCCAGTACTTC; CDR3: CASSLYGTEETQYF
J: TRBJ2-1; size: few; V: TRBV19; D: -; DNA: TGTGCCAGTAGTATCGGCGGGTACAATGAGCAGTTCTTC; CDR3: CASSIGGYNEQFF
J: TRBJ1-1; size: -; V: TRBV20-1; D: TRBD1; DNA: TGCAGTGCTGAGAATCGACAGGGGGCGCGAACTGAAGCTTTCTTT; CDR3: CSAENRQGARTEAFF
J: TRBJ1-5; size: many; V: TRBV20-1; D: TRBD1; DNA: TGCAGTGCTAGCTACAGGGGGATTTATAGCAATCAGCCCCAGCATTTT; CDR3: CSASYRGIYSNQPQHF
J: TRBJ2-2; size: many; V: TRBV28; D: -; DNA: TGTGCCAGCAGTCTCGGATGGTCCGGGGAGCTGTTTTTT; CDR3: CASSLGWSGELFF
J: TRBJ2-3; size: many; V: TRBV20-1; D: -; DNA: TGCAGTGCTGCGGACACGGCCGGGGGCGATACGCAGTATTTT; CDR3: CSAADTAGGDTQYF
J: TRBJ1-1; size: many; V: TRBV6-2/TRBV6-3; D: -; DNA: TGTGCCAGCAGTCGGTGGCAGAGTGAAGCTTTCTTT; CDR3: CASSRWQSEAFF
J: TRBJ2-3; size: -; V: TRBV12-3/TRBV12-4; D: TRBD2; DNA: TGTGCCAGCAGTTTAGCACTAGCGGGAATAGATACGCAGTATTTT; CDR3: CASSLALAGIDTQYF
J: TRBJ2-5; size: many; V: TRBV20-1; D: TRBD2; DNA: TGCAGTGCTAGAGATGGGGAGCGGGGGCGGGAGACCCAGTACTTC; CDR3: CSARDGERGRETQYF